This T cell receptor (beta chain) was profiled in a study of T cells after yellow fever vaccination. General study results and limits: A weaker secondary response peaked on day 5, the primary on day 15. Most clones from primary vaccination resurfaced after the booster (around 97% CD4, 88% CD8).

MiXCR, run by TCRdb on the 5' RACE reads, gives a single entry per CDR3 protein. The sample has 240,000 or so distinct CDR3 sequences; less than 8.5% are singletons. Of note for this clonotype: Its antigen remains unknown.

The trim removed 4 bases at V and 6 bases at J, leaving 2 bases unmatched. Germline V gene data show CDR1 as SQVTM and CDR2 as ANQGSEA. The CDR3 has 12 residues. The sequence derives from a man aged 25 to 45 who received the YFV17D yellow fever vaccine. The sample was CD4+ T cells sorted from PBMCs, taken 15 days after the yellow fever booster vaccination. The J gene is TRBJ2-2, the V gene TRBV29-1; 7 nucleotides align to TRBD2. The CDR3 protein is CSVGGGAGELFF. The DNA of the CDR3 is TGCAGCGTTGGGGGGGGGGCCGGGGAGCTGTTTTTT.